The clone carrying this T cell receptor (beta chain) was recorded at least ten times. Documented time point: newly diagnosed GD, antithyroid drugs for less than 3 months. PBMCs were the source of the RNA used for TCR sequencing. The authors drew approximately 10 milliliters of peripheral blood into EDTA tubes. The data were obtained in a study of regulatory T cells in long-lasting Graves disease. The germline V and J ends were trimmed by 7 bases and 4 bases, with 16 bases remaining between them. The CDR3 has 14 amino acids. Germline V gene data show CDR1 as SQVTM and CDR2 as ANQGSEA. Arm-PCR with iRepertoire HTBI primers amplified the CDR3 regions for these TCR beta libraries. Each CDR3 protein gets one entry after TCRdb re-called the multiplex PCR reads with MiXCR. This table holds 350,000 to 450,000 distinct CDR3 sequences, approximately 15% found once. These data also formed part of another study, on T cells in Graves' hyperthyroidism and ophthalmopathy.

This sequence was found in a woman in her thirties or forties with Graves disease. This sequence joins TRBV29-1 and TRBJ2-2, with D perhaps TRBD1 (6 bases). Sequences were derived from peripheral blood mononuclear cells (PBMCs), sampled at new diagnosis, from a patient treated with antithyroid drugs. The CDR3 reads CSALQGFGTGELFF. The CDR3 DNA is TGCAGCGCCTTACAGGGATTCGGCACCGGGGAGCTGTTTTTT.